This T cell receptor beta chain was sequenced during a study of blood T cell repertoires in COVID-19. Study-wide context: Sources were T cells, B-cell-depleted T cells, or PBMCs; the material itself was cDNA or gDNA.

The protocol was immunoSEQ multiplex PCR, while the TCRdb copy is restricted to in-frame clones and leaves out a portion. The repertoire consists of roughly 26,000 clones, with about 94% occurring once and the leading ten covering about 4%. Trimming removed 1 base from V and 4 bases from J, with 15 bases in between. CDR3 size: 16 residues. Germline V CDR1 and CDR2: LNHDA, SQIVND (reference sequence). Sequencing input: peripheral blood. The TCR was taken from a human donor with active COVID-19. The donor label of this sample is uncertain. This sequence joins TRBV19 and TRBJ2-3, with D tentatively TRBD2 (6 bases). This CDR3 reads CASSIGTGGRADTQYF. The CDR3 region has the DNA TGTGCCAGTAGTATAGGTACAGGAGGGCGCGCAGATACGCAGTATTTT.